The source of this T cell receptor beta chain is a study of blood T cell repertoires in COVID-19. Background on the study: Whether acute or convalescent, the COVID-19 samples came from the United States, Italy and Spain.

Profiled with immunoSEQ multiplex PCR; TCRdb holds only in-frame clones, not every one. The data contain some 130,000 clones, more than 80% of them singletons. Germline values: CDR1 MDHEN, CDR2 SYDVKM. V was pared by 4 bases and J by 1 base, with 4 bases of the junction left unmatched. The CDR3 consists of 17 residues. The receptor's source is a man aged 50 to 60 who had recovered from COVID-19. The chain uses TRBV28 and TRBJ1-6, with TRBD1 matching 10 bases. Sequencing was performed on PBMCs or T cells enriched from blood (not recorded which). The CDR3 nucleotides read TGTGCCAGCAGTTCAGTGGACAGGGGGTCCTATAATTCACCCCTCCACTTT. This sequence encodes CASSSVDRGSYNSPLHF.